What follows are 22 T cell receptor beta chains derived from one specimen sequenced in a study of T cell responses to AZD1222 COVID-19 vaccine. Clones were read by immunoSEQ multiplex PCR, and TCRdb kept only the in-frame ones, dropping some. This sample has 120,000 or so clones; roughly nine tenths occur once, and the top ten carry 1.3% to 1.5%. This material consisted of peripheral blood, taken on day 0 of AZD1222 vaccination. The receptors derive from an adult in good health.

The chain combines TRBV10-3 with TRBJ2-2; D is possibly TRBD1 or TRBD2 (5 bases each). The CDR3 has 14 amino acids. The germline V gene has CDR1 ENHRY and CDR2 SYGVKD. Trimming removed 10 bases at V and 2 bases at J, with 14 bases between. CDR3 sequence reads: CANQRDGNTGELFF. The CDR3 DNA reads as TGTGCCAACCAACGGGACGGAAACACCGGGGAGCTGTTTTTT.

This clone was seen only a few times. The chain links TRBV4-1 to TRBJ1-1; perhaps TRBD1 as D (5 bases). The germline V gene encodes CDR1 MGHRA and CDR2 YSYEKL. The germline V and J ends were trimmed by 6 bases and 4 bases, with 15 bases remaining between them. The CDR3 is made up of 14 amino acids. The CDR3 protein is CASSLEGRGTEAFF. In DNA form, the CDR3 reads TGCGCCAGCAGTCTGGAGGGACGAGGCACTGAAGCTTTCTTT.

This sequence joins TRBV7-9 and TRBJ2-3; 7 bases agree with TRBD2. In germline, CDR1 is SEHNR, CDR2 FQNEAQ (reference sequence). This CDR3 is 14 amino acids long. Losses at the gene ends were 3 bases for V and 4 bases for J; bases not matched to a gene: 4. The CDR3 bases are TGTGCCAGCAGCTTTACGGGGGGATCAGATACGCAGTATTTT. Protein: CASSFTGGSDTQYF.

The chain has TRBV15 and TRBJ1-5; no definite D call. Trimming left V 0 bases short and J 5 bases short, with 11 bases between. Germline V CDR1 and CDR2: LNHNV, YYDKDF (reference sequence). This CDR3 is built from 15 residues. The CDR3 is CATSRDNAFYQPQHF. DNA for the CDR3: TGTGCCACCAGCAGAGATAACGCGTTTTATCAGCCCCAGCATTTT.

The genes are TRBV5-5 and TRBJ1-6, with D possibly being TRBD1 (5 bases). The CDR3 length is 15 residues. With 4 bases removed from V and 10 bases from J, the gap between germline ends came to 18 bases. Germline CDR1 SGHKS, CDR2 YYEKEE (reference sequence). CDR3 nucleotide sequence: TGTGCCAGCAGCCCGTTGGGACTTGAGGGGTCACCCCTCCACTTT. Translating gives CASSPLGLEGSPLHF.

This clone was seen once. V usage is TRBV4-1 and J usage is TRBJ2-1; 10 nucleotides align to TRBD1. V shed 3 bases, J shed 4 bases, and the junction held 6 bases outside the gene matches. From germline, CDR1 is MGHRA and CDR2 YSYEKL. This CDR3 is 16 amino acids long. CDR3 sequence (DNA): TGCGCCAGCAGCCAGGGTCGACAGGGGGCGTACAATGAGCAGTTCTTC. Translated: CASSQGRQGAYNEQFF.

In nucleotides, the CDR3 is TGTGCCAGCAGTTACACCGACAGAAGCTCCTATGGCTACACCTTC. Encoded protein: CASSYTDRSSYGYTF. The V gene is TRBV6-6, the J gene TRBJ1-2; maybe TRBD1 (5 bases). The CDR3 runs to 15 residues. In germline, CDR1 is MNHNY, CDR2 SVGAGI (reference sequence). Trimming shortened V by 2 bases and J by 4 bases, and 14 bases separated the two germline ends.

The chain carries TRBV6-5 and TRBJ1-5; 10 bases are a match to TRBD1. The germline CDR1 and CDR2 sequences are MNHEY and SVGAGI. This CDR3 comprises 15 residues. J gave up 10 bases and V 2 bases, and 8 bases lay outside the gene matches. The CDR3 reads CASSYRDRGRLPQHF. CDR3 sequence (DNA): TGTGCCAGCAGTTACAGAGACAGGGGGCGCCTACCCCAGCATTTT.

In this sample, this clone turned up once. The J gene is TRBJ1-3, the V gene TRBV3-1 (or the pseudogene TRBV3-2); D gene unclear. CDR3 length equals 11 residues. The V and J ends lost 3 bases and 7 bases respectively, with 4 bases between them. Germline CDR1 LGHDT, CDR2 YNNKEL (reference sequence). The CDR3 nucleotides are TGTGCCAGCAGCCAGGCGAACACCATATATTTT. This translates into CASSQANTIYF.

The gene calls are TRBV28 and TRBJ2-1, with 12 bases aligning to TRBD2. J gave up 15 bases and V 1 base, and 10 bases lay outside the gene matches. This CDR3 contains 15 residues. Germline-derived CDR1 and CDR2 are MDHEN and SYDVKM. The CDR3 region has the DNA TGTGCCAGCAGTTTATTGGCTAGCGGGGGGGTTTTTCCGTTCTTC. Its translation: CASSLLASGGVFPFF.

This rearrangement joins TRBV7-3 to TRBJ2-1; no reliable D call. The CDR3 is 12 amino acids. Between the trimmed V and J ends, which lost 8 bases and 5 bases, there was a span of 10 bases. Germline V gene data show CDR1 as SGHTA and CDR2 as FQGTGA. CDR3 in DNA: TGTGCCAGCGGAAGGAACCACAATGAGCAGTTCTTC. Amino acid sequence: CASGRNHNEQFF.

This chain connects TRBV27 to TRBJ2-2; the match to TRBD1 covers 7 bases. The V segment lost 5 bases and the J segment 0 bases; nucleotides outside the gene matches: 6. Germline V gives CDR1 MNHEY, CDR2 SMNVEV (reference sequence). The CDR3 has 16 residues. Written as DNA, the CDR3 is TGTGCCAGCAGTCGCCTGGGGACAGCGAACACCGGGGAGCTGTTTTTT. Protein product: CASSRLGTANTGELFF.

The chain combines TRBV18 with TRBJ2-7, with 8 positions matching TRBD1. After removal of 3 bases from V and 5 bases from J, the junction contained 9 bases not matched to a gene. CDR3 size: 15 residues. CDR1 KGHSH and CDR2 LQKENI come from the germline V gene. CDR3 loop: CASSPMTGEVHEQYF. CDR3 in DNA: TGTGCCAGCTCACCGATGACAGGGGAAGTCCACGAGCAGTACTTC.

The CDR3 nucleotides are TGTGCCAGCAGCTTGGGGAGAGAGACCCAGTACTTC. It translates to CASSLGRETQYF. V is TRBV11-3 and J is TRBJ2-5; TRBD2 is a possible D gene (5 bases). Trimming pared 3 bases from V and 4 bases from J, leaving 6 bases between. CDR3 length: 12 amino acids. Germline CDR1 reads SGHNT; CDR2 reads YENEEA.

A single count supports this clone. The rearrangement joins TRBV3-1 (or the pseudogene TRBV3-2) to TRBJ1-3; D is uncertain. The V gene's germline CDR1 is LGHDT and CDR2 YNNKEL (reference sequence). V was clipped by 0 bases and J by 3 bases, with 15 bases between them. This CDR3 contains 17 residues. In DNA, the CDR3 is TGTGCCAGCAGCCAAGATAGCCAGACTTACCTTGGAAACACCATATATTTT. Translating gives CASSQDSQTYLGNTIYF.

DNA of the CDR3: TGTGCCATCTATGGACAGGGGGCGAACACCGGGGAGCTGTTTTTT. Protein sequence: CAIYGQGANTGELFF. This chain uses TRBV10-3 with TRBJ2-2; 10 positions agree with TRBD1. The CDR3 loop spans 15 amino acids. Unmatched junction bases numbered 3, after V lost 8 bases and J lost 0 bases. The V gene's germline CDR1 is ENHRY and CDR2 SYGVKD.

This sequence joins TRBV21-1 and TRBJ2-4. TRBV21-1 is listed as a pseudogene. The CDR3 length is 16 residues. The CDR3 sequence is CATSWHGGLVKNIQYF. The CDR3 region has the DNA TGTGCCACCTCTTGGCATGGGGGTTTGGTCAAAAACATTCAGTACTTC.

The chain is built from TRBV3-1 (or the pseudogene TRBV3-2) and TRBJ1-2; 7 positions agree with TRBD1. CDR3 size: 17 residues. Germline V gene data show CDR1 as LGHDT and CDR2 as YNNKEL (reference sequence). V trimming: 4 bases; J trimming: 4 bases; junction bases outside the gene matches: 15. For the CDR3, the DNA is TGTGCCAGCAGCCCGAACCTATACAAGGGACAGAGCTATGGCTACACCTTC. Protein: CASSPNLYKGQSYGYTF.

The V call is TRBV5-4, the J call TRBJ2-5, with TRBD2 identical over 11 bases. This CDR3 region has 16 residues. Germline CDR1 SGHNT, CDR2 YYREEE (reference sequence). J lost 0 bases, V lost 4 bases, and 5 bases had no gene match. The CDR3 sequence: CASSALAGGDQETQYF. CDR3 sequence (DNA): TGTGCCAGCAGCGCCTTAGCGGGGGGGGACCAAGAGACCCAGTACTTC.

The chain recombines TRBV28 with TRBJ1-2, with a weak D call TRBD1 (5 bases). CDR1 and CDR2 (germline): MDHEN, SYDVKM. The CDR3 sequence is 13 residues long. The V and J ends lost 5 bases and 5 bases respectively, with 12 bases between them. The CDR3 nucleotides are TGTGCCAGCAGTCCGGCGGGGGGTTATGGCTACACCTTC. This translates into CASSPAGGYGYTF.

The count of this clone is one. The chain employs TRBV30 and TRBJ1-4; no firm D call. V shed 4 bases and J shed 5 bases, with 11 bases lying between them. From germline, CDR1 is GTSNPN and CDR2 SVGIG (reference sequence). CDR3 length: 13 amino acids. CDR3 sequence: CAWNRDWNEKLFF. DNA for the CDR3: TGTGCCTGGAATAGGGATTGGAATGAAAAACTGTTTTTT. The full variable domain, its missing parts supplied by reference TRBV30 and TRBJ1-4, is SQTIHQWPATLVQPVGSPLSLECTVEGTSNPNLYWYRQAAGRGLQLLFYSVGIGQISSEVPQNLSASRPQDRQFILSSKKLLLSDSGFYLCAWNRDWNEKLFFGSGTQLSVL.

The chain carries TRBV5-4 and TRBJ1-4; D is unclear. The CDR3 length is 15 residues. V shed 2 bases and J shed 8 bases, with 16 bases lying between them. Germline CDR1 SGHNT, CDR2 YYREEE (reference sequence). The chain's CDR3 is CASSFSGTLEEKLFF. CDR3 DNA sequence: TGTGCCAGCAGCTTTAGTGGCACTCTGGAGGAAAAACTGTTTTTT.